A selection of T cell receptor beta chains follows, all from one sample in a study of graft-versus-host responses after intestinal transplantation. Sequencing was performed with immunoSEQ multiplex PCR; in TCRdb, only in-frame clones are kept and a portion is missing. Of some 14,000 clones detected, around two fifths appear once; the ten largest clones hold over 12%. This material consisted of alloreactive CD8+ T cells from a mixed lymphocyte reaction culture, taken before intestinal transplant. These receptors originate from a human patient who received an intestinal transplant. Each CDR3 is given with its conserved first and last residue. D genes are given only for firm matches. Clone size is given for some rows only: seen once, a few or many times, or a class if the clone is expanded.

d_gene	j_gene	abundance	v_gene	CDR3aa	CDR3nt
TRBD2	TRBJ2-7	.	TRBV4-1	CASSQGAGGYEQYF	TGCGCCAGCAGCCAAGGGGCGGGAGGGTACGAGCAGTACTTC
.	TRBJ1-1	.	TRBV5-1	CASSAGTGNTEAFF	TGCGCCAGCAGCGCGGGGACTGGGAACACTGAAGCTTTCTTT
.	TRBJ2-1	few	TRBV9	CASKGGGSYNEQFF	TGTGCCAGCAAGGGGGGGGGCTCCTACAATGAGCAGTTCTTC
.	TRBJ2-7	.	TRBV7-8	CASSLGQLYEQYF	TGTGCCAGCAGCTTAGGTCAACTATACGAGCAGTACTTC
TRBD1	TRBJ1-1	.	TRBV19	CASQDRVYMNGGAFF	TGTGCCAGTCAGGACAGGGTGTACATGAACGGTGGAGCTTTCTTT
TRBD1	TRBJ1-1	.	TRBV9	CASSVLVPGGNGETEAFF	TGTGCCAGCAGCGTATTGGTCCCAGGGGGAAACGGAGAGACTGAAGCTTTCTTT
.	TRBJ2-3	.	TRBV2	CASSYLTDTQYF	TGTGCCAGCAGTTATCTCACAGATACGCAGTATTTT
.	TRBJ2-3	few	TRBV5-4	CASNLLGLDTQYF	TGTGCCAGCAATCTCCTCGGGTTAGATACGCAGTATTTT
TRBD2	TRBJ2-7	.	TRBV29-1	CSVLRGDYEQYF	TGCAGCGTCCTACGGGGGGACTACGAGCAGTACTTC
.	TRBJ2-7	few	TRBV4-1	CASSQGSGIPDYEQYF	TGCGCCAGCAGCCAAGGTTCCGGGATCCCTGACTACGAGCAGTACTTC
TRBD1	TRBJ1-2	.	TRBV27	CASTPTGTDGYTF	TGTGCCAGCACTCCTACAGGGACAGATGGCTACACCTTC
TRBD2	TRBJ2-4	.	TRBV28	CASSRSGSPGLAKNIQYF	TGTGCCAGCAGTCGGAGCGGGAGTCCCGGGCTAGCCAAAAACATTCAGTACTTC
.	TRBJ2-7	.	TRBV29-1	CSVVGALGAPSYEQYF	TGCAGCGTTGTAGGGGCTTTGGGGGCCCCCTCCTACGAGCAGTACTTC
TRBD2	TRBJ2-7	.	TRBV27	CASSLTSGSAYEQYF	TGTGCCAGCAGTCTGACTAGCGGGTCCGCCTACGAGCAGTACTTC
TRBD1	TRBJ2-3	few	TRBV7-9	CASSVPGQGFTDTQYF	TGTGCCAGCAGCGTGCCGGGACAGGGCTTCACAGATACGCAGTATTTT
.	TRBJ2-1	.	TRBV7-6	CASSGGMEQFF	TGTGCCAGCAGCGGGGGGATGGAGCAGTTCTTC
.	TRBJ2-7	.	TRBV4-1	CASSQVFGGPYEQYF	TGCGCCAGCAGCCAAGTATTTGGCGGGCCCTACGAGCAGTACTTC
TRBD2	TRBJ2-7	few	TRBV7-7	CASSQGLVGKKQYF	TGTGCCAGCAGCCAGGGACTAGTTGGGAAGAAGCAGTACTTC
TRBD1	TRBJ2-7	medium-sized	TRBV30	CAWRGDSFHEQYF	TGTGCCTGGAGGGGGGACAGTTTCCACGAGCAGTACTTC
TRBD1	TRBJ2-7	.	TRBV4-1	CASSYGDRSGYEQYF	TGCGCCAGCAGCTATGGGGACAGGAGCGGGTACGAGCAGTACTTC
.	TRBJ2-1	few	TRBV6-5	CASSYLAGALNNEQFF	TGTGCCAGCAGTTACTTGGCAGGGGCTCTAAACAATGAGCAGTTCTTC
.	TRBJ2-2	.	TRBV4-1	CASSQEGGRGELFF	TGCGCCAGCAGCCAAGAAGGAGGTCGGGGGGAGCTGTTTTTT
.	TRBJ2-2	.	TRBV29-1	CSVPSETAPGGLFF	TGCAGCGTTCCATCCGAGACCGCCCCCGGGGGGCTGTTTTTT
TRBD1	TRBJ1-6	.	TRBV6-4	CASSGARGQGLFSPLHF	TGTGCCAGTTCAGGAGCCCGGGGACAGGGGTTATTTTCACCCCTCCACTTT
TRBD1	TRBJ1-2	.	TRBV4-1	CASSPLQGARRGYTF	TGCGCCAGCAGCCCCCTACAGGGGGCGCGTCGTGGCTACACCTTC
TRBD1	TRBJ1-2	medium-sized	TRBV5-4	CASSLGTGSLGYTF	TGTGCCAGCAGCTTAGGGACAGGGTCGCTGGGCTACACCTTC
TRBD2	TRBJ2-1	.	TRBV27	CANSRYSGNLNFKSYNEQFF	TGTGCCAACAGTCGGTATAGCGGGAACCTAAATTTTAAGTCCTACAATGAGCAGTTCTTC
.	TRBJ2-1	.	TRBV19	CASSIGGPSYNEQFF	TGTGCCAGTAGTATTGGAGGCCCCTCCTACAATGAGCAGTTCTTC
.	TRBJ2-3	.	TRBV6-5	CASSRDSWTDTQYF	TGTGCCAGCAGTCGGGACTCTTGGACAGATACGCAGTATTTT
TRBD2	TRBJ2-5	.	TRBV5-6	CASSLSASGRIWGETQYF	TGTGCCAGCAGCTTGTCGGCTAGCGGGAGGATATGGGGGGAGACCCAGTACTTC
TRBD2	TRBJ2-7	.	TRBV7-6	CASSPHGSGSEQYF	TGTGCCAGCAGCCCACATGGTAGCGGGAGCGAGCAGTACTTC
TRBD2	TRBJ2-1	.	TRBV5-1	CASSRFFSGGADNEQFF	TGCGCCAGCAGCCGGTTCTTTAGCGGGGGGGCCGATAATGAGCAGTTCTTC
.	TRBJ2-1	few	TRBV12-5	CASGPRLTYNEQFF	TGTGCTAGTGGTCCCCGACTGACCTACAATGAGCAGTTCTTC
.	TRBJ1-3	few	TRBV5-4	CASSQDLTAGNTIYF	TGCGCCAGCAGCCAAGATCTAACAGCTGGAAACACCATATATTTT
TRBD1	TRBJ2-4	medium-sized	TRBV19	CASSDHRGLDKNIQYF	TGTGCCAGTAGCGATCACAGGGGGCTTGACAAAAACATTCAGTACTTC
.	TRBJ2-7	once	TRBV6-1	CASSPGVFGSYEQYF	TGTGCCAGCAGTCCAGGCGTCTTTGGCTCCTACGAGCAGTACTTC
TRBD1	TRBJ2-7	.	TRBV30	CAWDPGTGSYEQYF	TGTGCCTGGGACCCCGGGACAGGGTCCTACGAGCAGTACTTC
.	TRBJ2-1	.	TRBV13	CASSLGGAPGNEQFF	TGTGCCAGCAGCTTAGGGGGGGCCCCGGGCAATGAGCAGTTCTTC
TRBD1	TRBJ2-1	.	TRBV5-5	CASSYWTGGGNEQFF	TGTGCCAGCAGCTACTGGACAGGGGGAGGGAATGAGCAGTTCTTC
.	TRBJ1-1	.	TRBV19	CASSLWMGPNTEAFF	TGTGCCAGTAGTCTATGGATGGGGCCGAACACTGAAGCTTTCTTT
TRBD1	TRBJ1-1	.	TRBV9	CASSDRDRPNTEAFF	TGTGCCAGCAGCGACCGGGACAGGCCGAACACTGAAGCTTTCTTT
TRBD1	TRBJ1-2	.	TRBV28	CASSTTGFEGYTF	TGTGCCAGCAGCACGACAGGGTTTGAAGGCTACACCTTC
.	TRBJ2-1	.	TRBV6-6	CASSGGAISNEQFF	TGTGCCAGCAGTGGGGGCGCGATATCCAATGAGCAGTTCTTC
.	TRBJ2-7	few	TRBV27	CASQLAGLNEQYF	TGTGCCAGCCAACTTGCGGGGCTTAACGAGCAGTACTTC
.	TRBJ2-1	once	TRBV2	CASRGYNEQFF	TGTGCCAGCCGAGGGTACAATGAGCAGTTCTTC
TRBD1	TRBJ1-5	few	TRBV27	CASSLGTGGNQPQHF	TGTGCCAGCAGTTTGGGGACAGGGGGGAATCAGCCCCAGCATTTT
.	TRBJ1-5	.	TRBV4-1	CASSQGGGRSNQPQHF	TGCGCCAGCAGCCAAGGGGGGGGGCGGTCAAATCAGCCCCAGCATTTT
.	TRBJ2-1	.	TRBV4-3	CASSQDRGGTYNEQFF	TGCGCCAGCAGCCAAGATCGCGGCGGGACCTACAATGAGCAGTTCTTC
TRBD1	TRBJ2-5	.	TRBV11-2	CASSRERQGLRETQYF	TGTGCCAGCAGCAGAGAAAGACAGGGCCTCCGAGAGACCCAGTACTTC
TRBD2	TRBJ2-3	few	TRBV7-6	CASSFLAGGDSGTDTQYF	TGTGCCAGCAGCTTCCTAGCGGGGGGCGATTCTGGCACAGATACGCAGTATTTT
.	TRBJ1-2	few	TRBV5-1	CASSWVGGTVYGYTF	TGCGCCAGCAGCTGGGTGGGAGGCACTGTCTATGGCTACACCTTC
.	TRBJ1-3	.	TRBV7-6	CASSLVLEGLSSGNTIYF	TGTGCCAGCAGCTTAGTTCTGGAGGGCTTAAGCTCTGGAAACACCATATATTTT
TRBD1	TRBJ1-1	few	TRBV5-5	CASSLLTGETEAFF	TGTGCCAGCAGCTTGTTGACAGGGGAAACTGAAGCTTTCTTT
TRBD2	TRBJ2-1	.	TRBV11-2	CASSETSGSWNEQFF	TGTGCCAGCAGCGAAACTAGCGGGAGTTGGAATGAGCAGTTCTTC
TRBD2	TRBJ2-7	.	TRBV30	CAWSRGTSGSYEQYF	TGTGCCTGGAGCAGAGGGACTAGCGGGAGTTACGAGCAGTACTTC
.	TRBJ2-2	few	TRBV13	CASSLGPGTGELFF	TGTGCCAGCAGCTTAGGCCCGGGCACCGGGGAGCTGTTTTTT
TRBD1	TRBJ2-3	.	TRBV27	CASSLTGGYGTDTQYF	TGTGCCAGCAGTTTGACAGGGGGCTACGGGACAGATACGCAGTATTTT
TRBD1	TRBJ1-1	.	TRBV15	CATSRVVVRGLTEAFF	TGTGCCACCAGCAGAGTAGTAGTCAGGGGGCTCACTGAAGCTTTCTTT
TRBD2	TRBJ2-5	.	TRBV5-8	CASSLGPRTSGRPWETQYF	TGTGCCAGCAGCTTGGGACCCCGGACTAGCGGGAGGCCTTGGGAGACCCAGTACTTC